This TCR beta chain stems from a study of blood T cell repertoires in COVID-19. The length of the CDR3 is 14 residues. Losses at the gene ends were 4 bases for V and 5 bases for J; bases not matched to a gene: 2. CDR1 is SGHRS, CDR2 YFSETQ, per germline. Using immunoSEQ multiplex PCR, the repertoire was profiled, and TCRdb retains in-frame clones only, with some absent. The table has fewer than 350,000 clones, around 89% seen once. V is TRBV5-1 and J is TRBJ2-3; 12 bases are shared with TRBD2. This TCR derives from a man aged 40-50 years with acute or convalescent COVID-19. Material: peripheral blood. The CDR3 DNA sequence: TGCGCCAGCAGCACTAGCGGGGGGCTAGATACGCAGTATTTT. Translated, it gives CASSTSGGLDTQYF. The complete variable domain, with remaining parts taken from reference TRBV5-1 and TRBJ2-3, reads KAGVTQTPRYLIKTRGQQVTLSCSPISGHRSVSWYQQTPGQGLQFLFEYFSETQRNKGNFPGRFSGRQFSNSRSEMNVSTLELGDSALYLCASSTSGGLDTQYFGPGTRLTVL.